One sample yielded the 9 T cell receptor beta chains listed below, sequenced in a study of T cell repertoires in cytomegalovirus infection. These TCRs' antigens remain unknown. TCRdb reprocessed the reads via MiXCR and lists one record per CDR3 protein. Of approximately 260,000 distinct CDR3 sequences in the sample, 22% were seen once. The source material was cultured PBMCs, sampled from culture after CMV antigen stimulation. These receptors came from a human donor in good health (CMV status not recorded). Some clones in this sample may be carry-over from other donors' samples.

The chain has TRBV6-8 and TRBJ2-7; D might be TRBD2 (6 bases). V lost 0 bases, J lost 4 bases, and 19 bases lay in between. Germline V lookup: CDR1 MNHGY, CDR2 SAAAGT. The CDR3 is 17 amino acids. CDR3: CASSYSGRAGRTYEQYF. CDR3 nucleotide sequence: TGTGCCAGCAGTTACTCGGGACGGGCAGGGAGGACGTACGAGCAGTACTTC.

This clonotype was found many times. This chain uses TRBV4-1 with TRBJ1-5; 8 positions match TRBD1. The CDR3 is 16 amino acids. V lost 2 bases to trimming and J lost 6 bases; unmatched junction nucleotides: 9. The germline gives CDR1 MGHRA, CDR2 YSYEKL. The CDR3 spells CASSQTTGVNTQPQHF. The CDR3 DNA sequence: TGCGCCAGCAGCCAAACGACAGGGGTAAATACTCAGCCCCAGCATTTT.

In nucleotides, the CDR3 is TGTGCCATCAGTGAGACTGCCGGGACTAGGAACAATGAGCAGTTCTTC. Amino acids: CAISETAGTRNNEQFF. The chain is built from TRBV10-3 and TRBJ2-1, with 8 positions matching TRBD2. Per germline, CDR1 ENHRY and CDR2 SYGVKD. Germline trimming cut 2 bases from V and 5 bases from J; bases unmatched to any gene: 8. The CDR3 is made up of 16 amino acids.

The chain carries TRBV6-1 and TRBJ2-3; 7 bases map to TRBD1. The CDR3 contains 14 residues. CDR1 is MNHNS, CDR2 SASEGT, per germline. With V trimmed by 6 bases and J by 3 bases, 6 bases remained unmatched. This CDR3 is CASRRQGLTDTQYF. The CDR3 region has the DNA TGTGCCAGCAGAAGACAGGGTTTGACAGATACGCAGTATTTT.

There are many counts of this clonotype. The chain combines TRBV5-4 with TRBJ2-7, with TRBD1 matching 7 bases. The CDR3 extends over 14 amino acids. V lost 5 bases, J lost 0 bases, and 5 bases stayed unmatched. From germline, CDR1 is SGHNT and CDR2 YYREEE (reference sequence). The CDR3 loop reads CASRRDSDSYEQYV. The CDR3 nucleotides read TGTGCCAGCAGAAGGGACAGCGACTCCTACGAGCAGTACGTC.

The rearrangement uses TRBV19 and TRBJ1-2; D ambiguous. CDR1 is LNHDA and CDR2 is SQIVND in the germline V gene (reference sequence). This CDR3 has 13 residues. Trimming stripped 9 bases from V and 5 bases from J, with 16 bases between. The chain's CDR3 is CASGGEPRYGYTF. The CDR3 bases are TGTGCCAGCGGTGGGGAACCTCGGTATGGCTACACCTTC.

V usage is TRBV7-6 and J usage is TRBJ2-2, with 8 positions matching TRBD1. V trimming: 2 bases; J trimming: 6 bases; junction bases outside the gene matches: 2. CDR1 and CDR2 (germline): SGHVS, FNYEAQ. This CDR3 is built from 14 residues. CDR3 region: CASSLTGGSGELFF. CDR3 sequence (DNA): TGTGCCAGCAGCTTAACAGGGGGTTCCGGGGAGCTGTTTTTT.

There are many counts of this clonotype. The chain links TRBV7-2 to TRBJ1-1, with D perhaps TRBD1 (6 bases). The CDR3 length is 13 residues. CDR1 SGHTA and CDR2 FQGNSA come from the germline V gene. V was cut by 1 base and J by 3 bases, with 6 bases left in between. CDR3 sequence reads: CASSLDRDTEAFF. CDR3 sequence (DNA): TGTGCCAGCAGCTTAGACAGGGACACTGAAGCTTTCTTT.

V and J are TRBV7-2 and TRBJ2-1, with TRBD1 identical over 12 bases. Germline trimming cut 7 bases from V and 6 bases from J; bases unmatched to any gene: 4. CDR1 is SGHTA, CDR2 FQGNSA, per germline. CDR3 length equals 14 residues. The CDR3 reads CASTRDRGLNEQFF. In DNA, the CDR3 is TGTGCCAGCACTCGGGACAGGGGGCTCAATGAGCAGTTCTTC.